This T cell receptor (beta chain) originates from a study of beta chain features in type 1 diabetes. The study's findings and limits: TCRB CDR3 length was moderately but significantly reduced in all four CD4+ subsets of Type 1 diabetes patients. Patients' naive, central memory and Treg TCRB repertoires seemed closer to one another than those of healthy donors. Patients with type 1 diabetes showed fewer VDJ junction insertions and more deletions.

The CDR3 loop spans 14 amino acids. V was pared by 10 bases and J by 3 bases, with 16 bases between. Germline loops: CDR1 ENHRY, CDR2 SYGVKD. Based on CD45RO/CCR7/CD25/CD127/CD95/CD27, CD4+ regulatory, stem cell-like memory, naive and central memory cells were sorted. As every portion of the isolated RNA was reverse transcribed, the sequencing read expressed TCRB transcripts. Average reads for naive, central memory and regulatory T cell samples were about 3.57 million. The table came from immunoSEQ multiplex PCR; TCRdb's copy has only in-frame clones and leaves some out. Of nearly 700,000 clones detected, about an eighth appear once; the ten largest clones hold 0.022%. As to this clone: Its target is not known.

Material: naive CD4+ T cells from blood. The clonotype comes from a man aged 18 to 30 with type 1 diabetes. The V gene is TRBV10-3, the J gene TRBJ2-1; tentatively, D is TRBD2 (6 bases). This chain's CDR3 is CATTGGDGYNEQFF. CDR3 in DNA: TGTGCCACGACCGGCGGGGATGGCTACAATGAGCAGTTCTTC.